The 9 T cell receptor delta chains listed next were all sequenced from one sample in a study of gamma delta lymphoproliferative disorders and STAT genes (dated by TCRdb to between 2018 and 2020). Libraries were prepared through multiplex PCR. Sequenced on an Illumina MiSeq. Clones were re-identified by TCRdb from the public reads with CATT, and rows with the same DNA were merged. The sample table holds approximately 990 delta-chain clones, of which 2% to 2.5% were seen once. The ten biggest clones cover approximately 73% of the sample. Genomic DNA from peripheral blood mononuclear cells isolated from patients and controls was used for TCR sequencing. Sequencing input: blood. These receptor sequences come from a human donor in good health.

About this clone itself: One base separates it from a far larger clone, so it is likely a read error. The sample carries other DNA sequences with the same CDR3. This chain links TRDV2 with TRDJ1; TRDD2 matches 7 bases. The CDR3 contains 18 residues. V lost 0 bases to trimming and J lost 11 bases; unmatched junction nucleotides: 23. The germline V gene has CDR1 GEAIGNYY and CDR2 EKD. The DNA for the CDR3 is TGTGCCTGTGACACCGTTTCCTACGGTGCATCAACCCCCGAGGGGCTCATCTTT. Its translation is CACDTVSYGASTPEGLIF.

The table lists this clone with many counts. One base separates it from a far larger clone, so it is likely a read error. This CDR3 is also generated by other DNA sequences in the sample. This chain joins TRDV2 and TRDJ1; D might be TRDD3 (6 bases). The V gene's germline CDR1 is GEAIGNYY and CDR2 EKD. There are 16 residues in the CDR3. CDR3 amino acids: CACDTVGGGASDKLIF. The CDR3 DNA reads as TGTGCCTGTGACACCGTCGGTGGGGGGGCCAGCGATAAGCTCATCTTT.

This clone came up a few times. A far larger clone differs by one base, so this is likely a read error. The same CDR3 arises from other DNA sequences in this sample as well. This chain joins TRDV1 and TRDJ1; D is perhaps TRDD3 (5 bases). The germline gives CDR1 TSWWSYY, CDR2 QGS. The CDR3 loop spans 15 amino acids. CDR3 sequence: CALGDPGGNTDKLIF. Written as DNA, the CDR3 is TGTGCTCTTGGTGACCCCGGGGGTAACACCGATAAGCTCATCTTT.

As regards this clone: The TCRdb record carries a much larger clone's protein, which differs from this DNA's translation at residue 12; a read error is the likely cause, and the protein listed here is the DNA translation. The rearrangement links TRDV2 to TRDJ1; 7 bases match TRDD3. The junction had 15 bases not matched to a gene; V was cut back by 0 bases and J by 0 bases. This CDR3 is 19 amino acids long. Germline assignment: CDR1 GEAIGNYY and CDR2 EKD. CDR3 coding DNA: TGTGCCTGTGACACCGTCCGAGTTGGGGGACTTCTTGACACCGATAAACTCATCTTT. Protein product: CACDTVRVGGLLDTDKLIF.

This clone was counted at least ten times. Only one base separates this from a far larger clonotype, so it likely reflects a read error. The sample carries other DNA sequences with the same CDR3. V gene TRDV2 combines with J gene TRDJ1, with 9 positions matching TRDD3. The germline V gene has CDR1 GEAIGNYY and CDR2 EKD. The CDR3 has 19 amino acids. J gave up 1 base and V 1 base, and 15 bases lay outside the gene matches. The DNA of the CDR3 is TGTGCCTGTGACACGGTCATTCCGTCTACTGGGGGAGGCACCGATAAACTCATCTTT. Translating it yields CACDTVIPSTGGGTDKLIF.

This clone was recorded many times. The likely explanation is a read error, given a far larger clone one base away. Other nucleotide sequences from this sample produce the same CDR3. J is TRDJ1 and V is TRDV2, with TRDD3 as a possible D gene (6 bases). CDR3 length equals 16 residues. Trimming pared 1 base from V and 4 bases from J, leaving 18 bases between. Germline V lookup: CDR1 GEAIGNYY, CDR2 EKD. The CDR3 nucleotides read TGTGCCTGTGACACTGTCGGTGGGGGGGCCAGCGATAAACTCATCTTT. It yields the protein CACDTVGGGASDKLIF.

This clone came up a few times. A read error is the likely source, as a far larger clone sits one nucleotide away. This sample also contains other DNA sequences that code for the same CDR3. CDR3 coding DNA: TGTGCTCTTGGGGAGGCATCACACGAGTTTAAACCTTGGAATCTGGGAAGCGATAAACTCATCTTT. Protein: CALGEASHEFKPWNLGSDKLIF. The V gene is TRDV1, the J gene TRDJ1; D might be TRDD3 (5 bases). Germline values: CDR1 TSWWSYY, CDR2 QGS. The V and J ends lost 3 bases and 4 bases respectively, with 36 bases between them. The CDR3 loop spans 22 amino acids.

This clone was detected ten times or more. The protein held in TCRdb is that of a much larger clone and does not match this DNA's translation at residue 14, likely because of a read error; the protein shown is translated from the DNA. This chain connects TRDV2 to TRDJ1, with 9 bases matching TRDD3. Germline trimming cut 1 base from V and 4 bases from J; bases unmatched to any gene: 18. The CDR3 consists of 19 residues. Germline CDR1 GEAIGNYY, CDR2 EKD. The CDR3 protein is CACDTVIPSTGGGIDKLIF. CDR3 coding DNA: TGTGCCTGTGACACGGTTATTCCGTCTACTGGGGGAGGCATCGATAAACTCATCTTT.

Concerning this clone: A far larger clone is one nucleotide away, so this likely arose from a read error. The same CDR3 arises from other DNA sequences in this sample as well. The J gene was recorded as TRDJ1; no V gene was called; the listed D gene, TRDD3, was not tested against the DNA. The length of the CDR3 is 23 residues. CDR3 in DNA: TGTGCTCTCGGGGAACCCGCCTCGGCCTTCCTACAATGGGGGATACTTGGCGCCGATAAACTCATCTTT. The encoded protein is CALGEPASAFLQWGILGADKLIF.